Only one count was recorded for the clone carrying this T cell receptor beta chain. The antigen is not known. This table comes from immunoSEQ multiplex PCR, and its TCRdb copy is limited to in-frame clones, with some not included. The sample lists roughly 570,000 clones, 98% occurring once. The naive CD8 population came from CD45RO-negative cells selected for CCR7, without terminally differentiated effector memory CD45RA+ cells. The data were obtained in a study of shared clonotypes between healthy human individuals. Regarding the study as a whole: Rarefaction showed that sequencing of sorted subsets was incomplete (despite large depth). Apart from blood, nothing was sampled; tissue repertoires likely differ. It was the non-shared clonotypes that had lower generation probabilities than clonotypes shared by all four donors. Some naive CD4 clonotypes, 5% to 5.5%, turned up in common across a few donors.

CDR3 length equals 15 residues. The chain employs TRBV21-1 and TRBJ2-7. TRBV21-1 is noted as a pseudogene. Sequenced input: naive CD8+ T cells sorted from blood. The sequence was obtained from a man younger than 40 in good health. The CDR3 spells CASSKGTLGHYEQYF. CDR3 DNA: TGTGCCAGCAGCAAAGGTACACTTGGTCACTACGAGCAGTACTTC.